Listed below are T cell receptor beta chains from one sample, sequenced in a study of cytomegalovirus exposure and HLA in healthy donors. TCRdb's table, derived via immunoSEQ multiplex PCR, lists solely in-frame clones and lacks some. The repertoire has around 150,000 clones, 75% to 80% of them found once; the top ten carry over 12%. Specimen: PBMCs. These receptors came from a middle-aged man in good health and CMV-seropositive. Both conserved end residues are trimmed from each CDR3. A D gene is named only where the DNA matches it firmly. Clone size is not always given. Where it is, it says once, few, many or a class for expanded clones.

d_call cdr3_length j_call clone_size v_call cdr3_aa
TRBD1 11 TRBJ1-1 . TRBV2 ASSVTFGTAIF
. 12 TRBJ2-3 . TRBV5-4 ASSYAPGTDTQY
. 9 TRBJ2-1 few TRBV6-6 ASSYGMEQF
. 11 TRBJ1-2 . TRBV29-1 SVSPGGNYGYT
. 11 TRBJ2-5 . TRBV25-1 ASSELQGTAQY
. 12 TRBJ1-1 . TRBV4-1 ASSQDWGSGRAF
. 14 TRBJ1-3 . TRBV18 ASSGGRPSSGNTIY
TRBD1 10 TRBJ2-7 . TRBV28 ASRDRAHEQY
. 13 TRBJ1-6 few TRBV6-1 ASTLNAGDGSPLH
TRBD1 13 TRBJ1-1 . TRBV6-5 ASRLGQGRGTEAF
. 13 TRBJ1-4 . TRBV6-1 ASSEYLGTNEKLF
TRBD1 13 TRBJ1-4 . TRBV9 ASSVLGGGNEKLF
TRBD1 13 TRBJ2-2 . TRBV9 ASSVEQGVSGELF
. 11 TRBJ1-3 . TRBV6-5 ASNHRDGNTIY
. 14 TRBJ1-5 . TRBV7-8 ASSSEDIHSNQPQH
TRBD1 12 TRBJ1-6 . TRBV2 ASSSGQNNSPLH
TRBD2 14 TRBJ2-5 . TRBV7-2 ASRSPGTSGGGTQY
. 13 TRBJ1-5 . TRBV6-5 ASSGGGSANQPQH
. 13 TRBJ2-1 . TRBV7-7 ASSRGYGQKEEQF
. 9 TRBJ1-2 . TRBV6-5 AVRDTSGYT
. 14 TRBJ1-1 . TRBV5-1 ASSSNGLASNSEAF
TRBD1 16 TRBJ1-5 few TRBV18 ASSPETGTGSANQPQH
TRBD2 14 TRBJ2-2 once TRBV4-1 ASSQVSAGGTGELF
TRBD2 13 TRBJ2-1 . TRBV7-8 ASTIRGGQVNEQF
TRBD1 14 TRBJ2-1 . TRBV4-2 ASSQPGQGGINEQF
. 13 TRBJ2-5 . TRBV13 ASSLGGGRGETQY
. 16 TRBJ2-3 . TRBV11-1 ASSSRFGVRQFTDTQY
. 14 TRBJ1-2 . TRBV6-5 ASSYSGGAWNYGYT
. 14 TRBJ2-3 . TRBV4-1 ASSQASAASTDTQY
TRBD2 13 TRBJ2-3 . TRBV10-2 ASSEASGGHMAQY
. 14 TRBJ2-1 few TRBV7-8 ASSLRGASSYNEQF
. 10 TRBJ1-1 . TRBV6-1 ASKQGNTEAF
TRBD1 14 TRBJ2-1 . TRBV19 ASSIDHRGPSNEQF